These 3 T cell receptor beta chains originate from one sample sequenced in a study of CD8 T cells in ankylosing spondylitis. One entry per CDR3 protein, called by TCRdb with MiXCR from the 5' RACE reads. The data contain 30,000 to 45,000 distinct CDR3 sequences, 13% of them singletons. Sequencing was carried out using synovial fluid, either unsorted or a sorted T cell fraction (not recorded which). The receptors were gathered from a male donor with ankylosing spondylitis.

This clonotype was counted only a few times. The CDR3 is CASSREGFYNEQFF. DNA for the CDR3: TGTGCCAGCAGCAGGGAGGGCTTCTACAATGAGCAGTTCTTC. The chain has TRBV7-8 and TRBJ2-1, with TRBD2 identical over 7 bases. V gave up 5 bases and J gave up 3 bases; unmatched junction bases: 4. Per the germline V gene, CDR1 is SGHVS and CDR2 is FQNEAQ. CDR3 length: 14 residues.

Worth noting for this clonotype: The junction shows a germline mismatch at one end, possibly a read error. J is TRBJ1-5 and V is TRBV18; unclear D gene. Germline lookup yields CDR1 KGHSH and CDR2 LQKENI. The length of the CDR3 is 15 residues. The CDR3 DNA follows: TGTGCCAGCTCACCTGCATGGGTTAGCGATCACCCCCAGCATTTT. Encoded protein: CASSPAWVSDHPQHF.

This clonotype was recorded many times. V and J are TRBV27 and TRBJ2-5; 10 bases fit TRBD2. The CDR3 is 16 residues long. V was clipped by 4 bases and J by 4 bases; unmatched bases: 9. Germline CDR1 and CDR2: MNHEY and SMNVEV (reference sequence). Here the CDR3 reads CASSSAGLAVVETQYF. In nucleotides, the CDR3 is TGTGCCAGCAGTTCCGCTGGACTAGCGGTCGTAGAGACCCAGTACTTC.